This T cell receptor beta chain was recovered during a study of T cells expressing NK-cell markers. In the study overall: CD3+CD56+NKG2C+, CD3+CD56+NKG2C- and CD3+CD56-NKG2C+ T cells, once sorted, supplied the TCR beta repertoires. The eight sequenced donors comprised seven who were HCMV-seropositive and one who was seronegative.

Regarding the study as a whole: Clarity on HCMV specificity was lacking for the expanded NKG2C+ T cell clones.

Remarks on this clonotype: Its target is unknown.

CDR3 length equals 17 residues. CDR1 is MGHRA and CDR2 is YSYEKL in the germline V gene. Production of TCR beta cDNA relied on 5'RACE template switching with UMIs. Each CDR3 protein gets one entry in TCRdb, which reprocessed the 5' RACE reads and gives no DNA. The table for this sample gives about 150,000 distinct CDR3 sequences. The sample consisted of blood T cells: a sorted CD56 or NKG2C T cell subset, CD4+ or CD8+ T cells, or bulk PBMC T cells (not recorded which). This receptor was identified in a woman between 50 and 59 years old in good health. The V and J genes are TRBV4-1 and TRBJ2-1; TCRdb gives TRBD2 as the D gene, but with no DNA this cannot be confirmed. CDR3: CASSHPGLTSSYNEQFF.